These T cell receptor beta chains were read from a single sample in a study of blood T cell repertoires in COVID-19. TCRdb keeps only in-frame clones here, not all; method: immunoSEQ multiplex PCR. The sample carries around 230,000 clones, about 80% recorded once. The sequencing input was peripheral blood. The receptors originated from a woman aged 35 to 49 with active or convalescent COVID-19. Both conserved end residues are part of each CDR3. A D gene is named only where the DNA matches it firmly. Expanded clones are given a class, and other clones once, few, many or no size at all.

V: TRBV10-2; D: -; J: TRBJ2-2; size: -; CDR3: CASTAVRAGRTGELFF; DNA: TGCGCCAGCACCGCCGTTAGGGCAGGGAGGACCGGGGAGCTGTTTTTT
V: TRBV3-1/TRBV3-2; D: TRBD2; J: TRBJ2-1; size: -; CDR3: CASSQVSSGGYNEQFF; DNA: TGTGCCAGCAGCCAAGTATCGAGCGGGGGCTACAATGAGCAGTTCTTC
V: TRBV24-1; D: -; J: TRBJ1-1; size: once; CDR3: CATSVGGGTEAFF; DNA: TGTGCCACCAGTGTAGGAGGCGGTACTGAAGCTTTCTTT
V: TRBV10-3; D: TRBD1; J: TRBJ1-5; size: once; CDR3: CAISEFDRGVGKPQHF; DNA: TGTGCCATCAGTGAATTCGACAGGGGGGTGGGGAAGCCCCAGCATTTT
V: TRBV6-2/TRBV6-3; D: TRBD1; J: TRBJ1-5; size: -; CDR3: CASSPPGQVIGQPQHF; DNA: TGTGCCAGCAGTCCCCCCGGACAGGTCATTGGTCAGCCCCAGCATTTT
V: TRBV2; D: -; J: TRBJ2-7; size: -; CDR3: CASREETGEQYF; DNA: TGTGCCAGCAGAGAAGAGACAGGCGAGCAGTACTTC
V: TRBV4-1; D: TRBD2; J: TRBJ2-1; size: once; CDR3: CASSQDFTGGYNEQFF; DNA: TGCGCCAGCAGCCAAGATTTTACGGGAGGATACAATGAGCAGTTCTTC
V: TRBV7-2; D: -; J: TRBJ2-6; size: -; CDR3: CASSLPLNNVLTF; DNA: TGTGCCAGCAGCTTACCCCTAAATAACGTCCTGACTTTC
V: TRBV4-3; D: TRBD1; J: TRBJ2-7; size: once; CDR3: CASSQEGQGASYEQYF; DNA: TGCGCCAGCAGCCAAGAGGGGCAGGGGGCCTCCTACGAGCAGTACTTC
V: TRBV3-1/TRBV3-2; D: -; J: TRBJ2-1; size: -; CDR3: CASSQRRDNEQFF; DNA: TGTGCCAGCAGCCAACGGAGGGACAATGAGCAGTTCTTC
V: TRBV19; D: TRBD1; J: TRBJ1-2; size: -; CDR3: CASRQGAYGYTF; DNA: TGTGCCAGTCGGCAGGGGGCTTATGGCTACACCTTC
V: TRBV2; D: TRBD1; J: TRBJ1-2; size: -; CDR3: CASSEGAGQGYGYTF; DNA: TGTGCCAGCAGTGAAGGAGCGGGACAGGGCTATGGCTACACCTTC
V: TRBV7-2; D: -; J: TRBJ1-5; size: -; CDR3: CASSPSRGSYQPQHF; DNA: TGTGCCAGCAGCCCTAGTCGGGGTAGTTATCAGCCCCAGCATTTT
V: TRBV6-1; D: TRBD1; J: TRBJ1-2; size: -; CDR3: CASSERTGAEGNYGYTF; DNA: TGTGCCAGCAGTGAAAGGACAGGGGCGGAAGGGAACTATGGCTACACCTTC
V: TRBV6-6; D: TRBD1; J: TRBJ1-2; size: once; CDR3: CASSHGQAYGYTF; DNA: TGTGCCAGCAGTCACGGACAGGCCTATGGCTACACCTTC
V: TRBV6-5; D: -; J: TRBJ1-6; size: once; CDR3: CASKTVGGSPLHF; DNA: TGTGCCAGCAAGACAGTTGGGGGCTCACCCCTCCACTTT
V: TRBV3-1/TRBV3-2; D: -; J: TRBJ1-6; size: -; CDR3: CASSQCTDLNSPLHF; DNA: TGTGCCAGCAGCCAGTGCACAGACCTTAATTCACCCCTCCACTTT
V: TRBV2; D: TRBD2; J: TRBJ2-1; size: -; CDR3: CASSEGTSGSNEQFF; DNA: TGTGCCAGCAGTGAAGGGACTAGCGGGAGCAATGAGCAGTTCTTC
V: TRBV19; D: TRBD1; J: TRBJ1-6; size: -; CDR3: CASSLGQAGGRSPLHF; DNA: TGTGCCAGTAGTCTTGGACAGGCCGGTGGGCGGTCACCCCTCCACTTT
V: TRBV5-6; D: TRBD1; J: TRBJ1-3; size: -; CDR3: CASSSDRGSGNTIYF; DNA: TGTGCCAGCAGCTCAGACAGGGGGTCTGGAAACACCATATATTTT
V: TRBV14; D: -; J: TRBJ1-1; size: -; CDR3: CASSPGLRGVAFF; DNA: TGTGCCAGCAGCCCTGGACTCCGGGGGGTAGCTTTCTTT
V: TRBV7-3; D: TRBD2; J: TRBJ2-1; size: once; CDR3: CASSVSSGRTYNEQFF; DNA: TGTGCCAGCAGCGTCTCAAGCGGGAGAACCTACAATGAGCAGTTCTTC
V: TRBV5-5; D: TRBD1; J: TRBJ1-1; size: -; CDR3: CASDLTGWGAEAFF; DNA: TGTGCCAGCGACCTGACAGGGTGGGGAGCTGAAGCTTTCTTT
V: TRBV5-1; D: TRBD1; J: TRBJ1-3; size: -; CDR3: CASSFIPGQGGNTIYF; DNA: TGCGCCAGCAGCTTCATTCCGGGACAGGGAGGAAACACCATATATTTT
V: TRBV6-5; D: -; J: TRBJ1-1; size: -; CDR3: CATQGILYTEAFF; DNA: TGTGCCACCCAGGGGATTCTCTACACTGAAGCTTTCTTT
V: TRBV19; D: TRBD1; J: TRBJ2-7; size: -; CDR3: CASSWTGGYEQYF; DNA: TGTGCCAGTAGCTGGACAGGGGGGTACGAGCAGTACTTC
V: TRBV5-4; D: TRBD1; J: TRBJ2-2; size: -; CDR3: CASSEGGQGATGELFF; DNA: TGTGCCAGCAGCGAAGGGGGACAGGGGGCTACCGGGGAGCTGTTTTTT
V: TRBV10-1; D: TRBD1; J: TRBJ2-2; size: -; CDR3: CASSSGTGLTGELFF; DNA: TGCGCCAGCAGTTCCGGGACAGGCCTCACCGGGGAGCTGTTTTTT
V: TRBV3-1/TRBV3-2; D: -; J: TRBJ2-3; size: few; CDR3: CASSPFMTSTDTQYF; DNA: TGTGCCAGCAGCCCCTTCATGACTAGCACAGATACGCAGTATTTT
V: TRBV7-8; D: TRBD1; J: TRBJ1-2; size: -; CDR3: CASSQGTGARVDYGYTF; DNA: TGTGCCAGCAGCCAAGGGACAGGGGCCCGAGTCGACTATGGCTACACCTTC
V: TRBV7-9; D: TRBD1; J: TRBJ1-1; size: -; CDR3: CASSPPGQGASEAFF; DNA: TGTGCCAGCAGCCCACCGGGACAGGGGGCATCTGAAGCTTTCTTT
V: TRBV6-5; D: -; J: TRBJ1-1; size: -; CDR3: CASSYSLSTGNPEAFF; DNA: TGTGCCAGCAGTTACTCCCTTTCGACAGGAAATCCTGAAGCTTTCTTT
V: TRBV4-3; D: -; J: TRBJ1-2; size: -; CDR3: CASSQDLTGSNYGYTF; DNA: TGCGCCAGCAGCCAAGATCTGACCGGGAGTAACTATGGCTACACCTTC
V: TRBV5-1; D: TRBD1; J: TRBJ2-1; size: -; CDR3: CASSLVLGTETNEQFF; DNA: TGCGCCAGCAGCTTGGTACTCGGGACAGAAACCAATGAGCAGTTCTTC
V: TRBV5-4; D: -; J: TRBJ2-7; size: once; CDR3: CASSLDRAAEQYF; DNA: TGTGCCAGCAGCTTGGACAGGGCAGCCGAGCAGTACTTC
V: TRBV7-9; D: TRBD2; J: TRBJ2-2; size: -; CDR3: CASSWPLVAGVGGELFF; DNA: TGTGCCAGCAGCTGGCCTTTAGTAGCGGGGGTCGGCGGGGAGCTGTTTTTT
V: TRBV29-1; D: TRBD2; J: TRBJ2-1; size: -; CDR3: CSALAGLEQFF; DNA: TGCAGCGCGCTAGCGGGACTTGAGCAGTTCTTC
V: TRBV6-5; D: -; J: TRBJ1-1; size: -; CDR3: CASTNEGGTEAFF; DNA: TGTGCCAGCACCAACGAGGGAGGCACTGAAGCTTTCTTT
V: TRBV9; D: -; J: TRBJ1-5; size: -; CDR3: CASSVGTYQPQHF; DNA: TGTGCCAGCAGCGTAGGTACTTATCAGCCCCAGCATTTT
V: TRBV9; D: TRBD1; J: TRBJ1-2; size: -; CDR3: CASSVEDRGQYGYTF; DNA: TGTGCCAGCAGCGTGGAAGACAGGGGGCAATATGGCTACACCTTC
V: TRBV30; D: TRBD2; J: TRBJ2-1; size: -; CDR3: CAWRKTRGLAGSLNEQFF; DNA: TGTGCCTGGAGAAAAACCCGCGGGCTAGCGGGATCTCTCAATGAGCAGTTCTTC
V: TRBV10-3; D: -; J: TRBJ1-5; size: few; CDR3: CAISRGGEGQPQHF; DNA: TGTGCCATCAGTCGTGGGGGGGAGGGACAGCCCCAGCATTTT
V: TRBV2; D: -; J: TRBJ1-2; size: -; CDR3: CASTGLRGGSGGYTF; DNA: TGTGCCAGCACGGGGTTAAGGGGAGGATCCGGAGGCTACACCTTC
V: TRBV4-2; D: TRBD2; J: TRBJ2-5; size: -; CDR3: CASSFSGGAGETQYF; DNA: TGTGCCAGCAGCTTCAGCGGGGGGGCCGGAGAGACCCAGTACTTC
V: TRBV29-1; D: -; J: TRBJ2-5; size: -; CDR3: CSVGLLGETQYF; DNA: TGCAGCGTTGGGCTCCTTGGTGAGACCCAGTACTTC
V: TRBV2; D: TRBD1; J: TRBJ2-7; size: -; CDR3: CASRNRGYSAGEQYF; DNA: TGTGCCAGCAGGAACAGGGGATATTCTGCTGGCGAGCAGTACTTC
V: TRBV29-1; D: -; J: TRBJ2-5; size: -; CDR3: CSVEDRTQETQYF; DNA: TGCAGCGTTGAAGATCGGACTCAAGAGACCCAGTACTTC
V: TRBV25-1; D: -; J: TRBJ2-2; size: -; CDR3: CASSPWGTGSVHTGELFF; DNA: TGTGCCAGCAGTCCGTGGGGTACAGGGAGCGTTCACACCGGGGAGCTGTTTTTT
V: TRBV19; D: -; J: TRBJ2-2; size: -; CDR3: CASSISASNTGELFF; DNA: TGTGCCAGTTCCATTAGCGCCTCGAACACCGGGGAGCTGTTTTTT
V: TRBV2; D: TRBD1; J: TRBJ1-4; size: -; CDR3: CASSPGGAGEKLFF; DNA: TGTGCCAGCAGTCCAGGGGGCGCGGGTGAAAAACTGTTTTTT
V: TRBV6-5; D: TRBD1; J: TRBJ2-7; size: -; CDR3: CASRTGGSYEQYF; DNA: TGTGCCAGCAGGACAGGGGGCTCCTACGAGCAGTACTTC